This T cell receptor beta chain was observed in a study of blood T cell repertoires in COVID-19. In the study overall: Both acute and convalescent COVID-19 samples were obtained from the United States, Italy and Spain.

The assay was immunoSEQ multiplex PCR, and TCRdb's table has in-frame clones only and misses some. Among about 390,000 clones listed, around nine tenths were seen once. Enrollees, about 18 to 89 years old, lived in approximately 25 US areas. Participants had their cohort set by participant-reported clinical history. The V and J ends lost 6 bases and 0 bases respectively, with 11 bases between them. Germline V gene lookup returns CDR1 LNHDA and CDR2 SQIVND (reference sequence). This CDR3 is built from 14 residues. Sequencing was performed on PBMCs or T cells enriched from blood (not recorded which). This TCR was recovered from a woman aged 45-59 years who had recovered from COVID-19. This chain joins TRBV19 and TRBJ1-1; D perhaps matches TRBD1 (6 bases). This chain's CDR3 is CASRTGGVNTEAFF. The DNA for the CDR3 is TGTGCCAGTAGGACAGGTGGGGTGAACACTGAAGCTTTCTTT.